This T cell receptor beta chain was identified during a study of T cell responses to AZD1222 COVID-19 vaccine (dated by TCRdb to 2020 to 2023). Turning to the overall study: AZD1222 recipients given second doses at about 4 weeks or at about 12 weeks were pooled, since spike-specific TCR depth and breadth were not found to differ between the two schedules. A total of 233 trial participants underwent TCR sequencing, of whom more than 200 had received two doses of AZD1222 and about 25 had received two doses of the MenACWY control vaccine. Trial participants were enrolled into age subgroups of 18-55, 56-69 and 70-plus years, which contained about 160, 30 and 59 TCR-sequenced participants, respectively. The investigation overall reported the following: Vaccine-associated CD4 TCRs spanned the whole spike protein, with dominant responses in regions 160-218 and 743-854. Conclusions about previously exposed vaccinees are limited, since just a handful of AZD1222 recipients were seropositive for SARS-CoV-2 at baseline. Reportedly, almost half of the unique spike-specific TCRs recognized epitopes lying outside the regions that are mutated in the B.1.351 and B.1.1.7 variants. The 56-69-year group was small, and its depth increase did not reach significance, likely because of low power. A significant rise in spike-specific TCR breadth and depth was observed after two AZD1222 doses relative to day 0 and relative to MenACWY recipients. Because no samples from the day 14 peak response were available, repertoires could be characterized only after the peak T cell response. Most participants were white British and females outnumbered males, and the authors suggested that clonal diversity may have been underestimated.

Per the publication, the time point label means: baseline before first vaccination. Vaccinee samples were obtained from the UK trials COV001 and COV002, which included a single-blind randomized controlled phase 2/3 trial of AZD1222 (ChAdOx1 nCoV-19) in healthy adults. For TCRbeta chain sequencing, PBMC samples from trial participants were taken at day 0 and at day 28 after the second dose. The CDR3 regions of human TCRbeta chains were analyzed by immunosequencing. For the original study's pipeline: Repertoire TCRs were matched against a reference library of SARS-CoV-2-specific TCRs generated with the MIRA antigen-specificity platform. Breadth meant the fraction of unique TCRs that were SARS-CoV-2-associated, whereas depth meant the fraction of total T cells that were SARS-CoV-2-associated. Each spike-specific TCR was assigned to its reactive spike region and to a CD4 or CD8 class using the MIRA data. Log10-transformed breadth and depth values were compared by one-way ANOVA with Sidak's multiple comparisons tests. TCRdb re-hosts the immuneACCESS table, in-frame sequences only. Its copies lack some clones; in the studies checked, an unresolved V gene accounts for under half of them, and the cause for the rest is not known. V and J calls plus clone size are reproduced from that table; the DNA served to infer D and trimming. This sample comprises under 150,000 clones, 92% of them detected only once. The ten largest make up around 3% of the sample.

In the case of this clone: Its antigen is unknown. Base qualities are not provided; no much larger clone lies one nucleotide away.

V sheds 4 bases and J sheds 0 bases, leaving 7 bases between their ends. From the germline V gene, CDR1 is SGHDN and CDR2 is FVKESK. Inclusive of the bounding cysteine and phenylalanine, the CDR3 is 15 residues long. Of the read, only the CDR3 DNA is kept; its 45 bases are in frame from base 1. The chain uses TRBV14 and TRBJ2-6, with no confidently assigned D gene. This material consisted of peripheral blood, taken on day 0 of AZD1222 vaccination. The clonotype was recovered from an adult in good health. Here is the DNA: TGTGCCAGCAGCCCTGTCAACTCTGGGGCCAACGTCCTGACTTTC. Its protein is CASSPVNSGANVLTF.